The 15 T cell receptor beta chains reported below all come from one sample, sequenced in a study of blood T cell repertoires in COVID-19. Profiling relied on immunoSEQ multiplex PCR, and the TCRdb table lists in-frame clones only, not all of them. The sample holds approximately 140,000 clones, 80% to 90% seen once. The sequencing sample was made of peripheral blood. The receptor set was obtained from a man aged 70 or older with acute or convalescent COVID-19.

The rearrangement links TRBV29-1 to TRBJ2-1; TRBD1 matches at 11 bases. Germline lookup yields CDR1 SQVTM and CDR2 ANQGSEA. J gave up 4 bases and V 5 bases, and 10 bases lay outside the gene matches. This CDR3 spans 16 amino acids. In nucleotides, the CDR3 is TGCAGCGTTATCGGACAGGGGGCCGTCCTTTACAATGAGCAGTTCTTC. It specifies CSVIGQGAVLYNEQFF.

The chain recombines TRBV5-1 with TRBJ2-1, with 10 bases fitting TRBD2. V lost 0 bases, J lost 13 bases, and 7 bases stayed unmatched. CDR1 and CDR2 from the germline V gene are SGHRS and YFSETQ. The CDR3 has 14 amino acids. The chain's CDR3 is CASSLALAGEPQFF. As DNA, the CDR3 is TGCGCCAGCAGCTTGGCGCTAGCGGGAGAACCCCAGTTCTTC.

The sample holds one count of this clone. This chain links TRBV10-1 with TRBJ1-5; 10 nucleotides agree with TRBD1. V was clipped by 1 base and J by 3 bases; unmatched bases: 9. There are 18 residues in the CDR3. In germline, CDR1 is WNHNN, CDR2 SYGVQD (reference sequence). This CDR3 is CASSEFPPGQGNNQPQHF. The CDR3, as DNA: TGCGCCAGCAGTGAGTTTCCTCCGGGACAGGGGAACAATCAGCCCCAGCATTTT.

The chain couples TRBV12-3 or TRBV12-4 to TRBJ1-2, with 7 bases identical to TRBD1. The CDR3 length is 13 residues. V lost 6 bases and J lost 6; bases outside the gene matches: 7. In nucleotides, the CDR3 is TGTGCCAGCAGGACGACAGGGAAACATGGCTACACCTTC. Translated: CASRTTGKHGYTF.

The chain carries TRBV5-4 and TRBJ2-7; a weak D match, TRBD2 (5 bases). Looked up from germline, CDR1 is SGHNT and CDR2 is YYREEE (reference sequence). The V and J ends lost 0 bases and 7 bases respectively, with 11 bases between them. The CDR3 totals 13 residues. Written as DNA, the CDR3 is TGTGCCAGCAGCTTGGAGCTAGCTCGGGAGCAGTACTTC. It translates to CASSLELAREQYF.

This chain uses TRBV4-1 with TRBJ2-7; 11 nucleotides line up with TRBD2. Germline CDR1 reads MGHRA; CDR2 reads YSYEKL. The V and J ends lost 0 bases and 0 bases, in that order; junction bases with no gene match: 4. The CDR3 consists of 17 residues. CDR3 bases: TGCGCCAGCAGCCAAGAGGGAACTAGCGGGAGCTCCTACGAGCAGTACTTC. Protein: CASSQEGTSGSSYEQYF.

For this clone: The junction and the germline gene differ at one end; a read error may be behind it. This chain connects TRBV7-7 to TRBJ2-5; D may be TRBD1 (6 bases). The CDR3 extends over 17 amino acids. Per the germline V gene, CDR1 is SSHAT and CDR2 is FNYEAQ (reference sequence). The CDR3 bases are TGTGCTAGCAGCTTAGCATCCAGTGGGACACCTCAAGAGACCCAGTACTTC. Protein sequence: CASSLASSGTPQETQYF. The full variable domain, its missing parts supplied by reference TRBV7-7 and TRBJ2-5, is GAGVSQSPRYKVTKRGQDVTLRCDPISSHATLYWYQQALGQGPEFLTYFNYEAQPDKSGLPSDRFSAERPEGSISTLTIQRTEQRDSAMYRCASSLASSGTPQETQYFGPGTRLLVL.

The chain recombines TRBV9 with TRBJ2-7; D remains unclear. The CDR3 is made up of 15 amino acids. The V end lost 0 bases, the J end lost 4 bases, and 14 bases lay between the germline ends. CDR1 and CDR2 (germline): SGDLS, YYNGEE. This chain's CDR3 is CASSVDQERVYEQYF. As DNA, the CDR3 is TGTGCCAGCAGCGTAGACCAGGAAAGAGTATACGAGCAGTACTTC.

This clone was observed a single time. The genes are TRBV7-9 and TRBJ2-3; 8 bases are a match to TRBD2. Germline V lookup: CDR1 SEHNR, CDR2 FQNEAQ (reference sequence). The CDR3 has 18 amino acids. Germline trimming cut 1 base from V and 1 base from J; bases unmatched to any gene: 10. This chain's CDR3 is CASSLGKAGTRRTDTQYF. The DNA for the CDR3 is TGTGCCAGCAGCTTAGGCAAGGCCGGGACTAGACGCACAGATACGCAGTATTTT.

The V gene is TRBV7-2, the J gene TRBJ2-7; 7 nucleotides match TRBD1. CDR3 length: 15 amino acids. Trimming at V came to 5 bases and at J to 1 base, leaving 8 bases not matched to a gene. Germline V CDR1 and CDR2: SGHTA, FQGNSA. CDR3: CASSHPDRVSYEQYF. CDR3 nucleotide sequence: TGTGCCAGCAGCCACCCCGACAGGGTATCCTACGAGCAGTACTTC.

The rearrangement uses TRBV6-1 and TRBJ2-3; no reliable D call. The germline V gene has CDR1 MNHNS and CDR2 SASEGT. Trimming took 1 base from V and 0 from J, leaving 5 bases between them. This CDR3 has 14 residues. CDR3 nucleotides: TGTGCCAGCAGTGAAGTTCCGAGCACAGATACGCAGTATTTT. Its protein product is CASSEVPSTDTQYF.

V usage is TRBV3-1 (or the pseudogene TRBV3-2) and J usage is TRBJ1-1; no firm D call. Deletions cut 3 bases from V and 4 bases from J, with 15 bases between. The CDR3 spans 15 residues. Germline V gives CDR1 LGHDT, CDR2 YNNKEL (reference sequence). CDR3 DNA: TGTGCCAGCAGCCAGAGAGGCGTCATGAGCACTGAAGCTTTCTTT. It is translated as CASSQRGVMSTEAFF.

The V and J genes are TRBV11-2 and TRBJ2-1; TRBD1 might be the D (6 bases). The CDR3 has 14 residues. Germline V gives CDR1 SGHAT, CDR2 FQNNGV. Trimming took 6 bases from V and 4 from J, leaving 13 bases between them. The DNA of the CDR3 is TGTGCCAGCAGTAGAAACAGGGTTTACAATGAGCAGTTCTTC. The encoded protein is CASSRNRVYNEQFF.

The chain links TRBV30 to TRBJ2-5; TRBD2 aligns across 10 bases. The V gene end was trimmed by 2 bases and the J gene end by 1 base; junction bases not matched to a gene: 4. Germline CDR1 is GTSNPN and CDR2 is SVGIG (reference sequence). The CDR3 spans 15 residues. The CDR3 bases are TGTGCCTGGAGTCCCCTAGCGGGAGCCCAAGAGACCCAGTACTTC. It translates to CAWSPLAGAQETQYF.

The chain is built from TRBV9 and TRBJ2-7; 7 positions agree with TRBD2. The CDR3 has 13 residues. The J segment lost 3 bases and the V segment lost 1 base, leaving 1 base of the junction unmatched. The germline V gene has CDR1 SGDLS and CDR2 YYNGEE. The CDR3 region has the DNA TGTGCCAGCAGCGTAACTAGCGACTACGAGCAGTACTTC. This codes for CASSVTSDYEQYF. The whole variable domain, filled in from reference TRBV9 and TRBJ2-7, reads DSGVTQTPKHLITATGQRVTLRCSPRSGDLSVYWYQQSLDQGLQFLIQYYNGEERAKGNILERFSAQQFPDLHSELNLSSLELGDSALYFCASSVTSDYEQYFGPGTRLTVT.